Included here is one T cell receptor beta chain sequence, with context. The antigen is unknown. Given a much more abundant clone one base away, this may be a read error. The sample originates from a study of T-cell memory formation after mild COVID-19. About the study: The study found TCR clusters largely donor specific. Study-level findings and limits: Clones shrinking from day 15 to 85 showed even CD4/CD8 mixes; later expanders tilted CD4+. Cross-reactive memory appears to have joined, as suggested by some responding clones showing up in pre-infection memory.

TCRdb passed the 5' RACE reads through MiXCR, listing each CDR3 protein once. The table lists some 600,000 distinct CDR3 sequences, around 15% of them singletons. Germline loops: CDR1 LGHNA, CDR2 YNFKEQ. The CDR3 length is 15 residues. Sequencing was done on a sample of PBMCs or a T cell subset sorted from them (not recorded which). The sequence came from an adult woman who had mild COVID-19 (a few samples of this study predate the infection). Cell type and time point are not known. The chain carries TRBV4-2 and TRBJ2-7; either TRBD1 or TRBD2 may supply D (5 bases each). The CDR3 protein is CASSQGWDVTYEHYF. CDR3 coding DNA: TGTGCCAGCAGCCAAGGATGGGACGTAACCTACGAGCATTACTTC.